This TCR beta chain was obtained from a study of blood T cell repertoires in COVID-19. At the level of the study: Sites in the United States, Italy and Spain provided acute and convalescent COVID-19 samples. From T cells, B-cell-depleted T cells, or PBMCs came the material, which was cDNA or gDNA.

This clone was counted a few times. Original processing methods: Scientists estimated how many nucleated cells there were by amplifying reference gene primers. Clones were sequenced by immunoSEQ multiplex PCR, and TCRdb holds only the in-frame ones, with some missing. That table furnishes V, J and clone size, whereas the DNA furnished D and trimming. The data contain roughly 150,000 clones, 80% of them seen just once; the ten biggest clones take up over 0.5%. The sequence was obtained from a man aged 55-75 years with acute or convalescent COVID-19. The material sequenced was peripheral blood.

DNA of the CDR3: TGTGCCAGTAGTAGGGGCAGGGGTGATAATTCACCCCTCCACTTT. Translating gives CASSRGRGDNSPLHF. The gene calls are TRBV19 and TRBJ1-6, with a tentative D call TRBD1 (6 bases). The germline V gene encodes CDR1 LNHDA and CDR2 SQIVND (reference sequence). The CDR3 is made up of 15 amino acids. Trimming left V 4 bases short and J 5 bases short, with 12 bases between.